The clone carrying this TCR beta chain has a handful of counts. Its antigen is unidentified. This specimen belongs to a study of beta chain features in type 1 diabetes. Study-wide context: Cell yields, gender and age were comparable in patients and healthy donors. Study-wide points: Patients' naive, central memory and Treg TCRB repertoires seemed closer to one another than those of healthy donors. Shorter TCRB CDR3s, moderately but significantly so, were found in Type 1 diabetes patients in all four CD4+ subsets.

All of the isolated RNA was reverse transcribed, so expressed TCRB transcripts were sequenced. Here immunoSEQ multiplex PCR was the method, and the copy in TCRdb shows in-frame clones only, minus some. Among about 930,000 clones listed, under 20% were seen once. Germline V lookup: CDR1 SGHTA, CDR2 FQGNSA. V lost 4 bases to trimming and J lost 2 bases; unmatched junction nucleotides: 5. This CDR3 has 17 residues. The sequenced material came from naive CD4+ T cells from blood. The clonotype originates from a woman aged 18-30 years in good health. The J gene is TRBJ2-3, the V gene TRBV7-2; TRBD2 aligns across 14 bases. The CDR3, as DNA: TGTGCCAGCAGCTGGACTAGCGGGAGGTCCTACACAGATACGCAGTATTTT. Protein sequence: CASSWTSGRSYTDTQYF.